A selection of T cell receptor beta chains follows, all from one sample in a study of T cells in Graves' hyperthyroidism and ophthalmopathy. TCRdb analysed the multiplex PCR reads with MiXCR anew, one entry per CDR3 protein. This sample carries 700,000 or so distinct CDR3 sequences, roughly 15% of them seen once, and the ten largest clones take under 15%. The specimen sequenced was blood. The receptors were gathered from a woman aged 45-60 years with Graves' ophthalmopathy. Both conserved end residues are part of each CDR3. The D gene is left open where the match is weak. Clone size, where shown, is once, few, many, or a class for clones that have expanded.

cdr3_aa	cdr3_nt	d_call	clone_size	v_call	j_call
CASRTRRLAGGPGIYEQYF	TGTGCCAGCAGAACCCGGAGACTAGCGGGAGGGCCTGGGATATACGAGCAGTACTTC	TRBD2	few	TRBV27	TRBJ2-7
CSARVQGVFSSGANVLTF	TGCAGCGCCCGTGTTCAGGGGGTATTCTCCTCTGGGGCCAACGTCCTGACTTTC	TRBD1	few	TRBV29-1	TRBJ2-6
CASSQNGLAGVYEQYF	TGTGCCAGCAGCCAAAACGGACTAGCGGGGGTCTACGAGCAGTACTTC	TRBD2	many	TRBV3-1	TRBJ2-7
CASSLALDRYQPQHF	TGTGCCAGCAGCTTGGCCCTAGACAGGTATCAGCCCCAGCATTTT	-	few	TRBV5-6	TRBJ1-5
CSAPGLAGITDTQYF	TGCAGTGCTCCCGGACTAGCGGGCATCACAGATACGCAGTATTTT	TRBD2	-	TRBV20-1	TRBJ2-3
CASSQGPSGGNYEQYF	TGCGCCAGCAGCCAAGGCCCTAGCGGGGGAAATTACGAGCAGTACTTC	TRBD2	few	TRBV4-3	TRBJ2-7
CASSQDRGRNQPQHF	TGTGCCAGCAGCCAAGATCGGGGCCGCAATCAGCCCCAGCATTTT	-	many	TRBV3-1	TRBJ1-5
CSARHQDSGPRSYNEQFF	TGCAGTGCTAGACACCAGGATAGCGGGCCCCGGTCCTACAATGAGCAGTTCTTC	TRBD2	-	TRBV20-1	TRBJ2-1
CSVERGAGYEQYF	TGCAGCGTTGAGAGGGGGGCGGGGTACGAGCAGTACTTC	-	-	TRBV29-1	TRBJ2-7
CASGLDSGVGQYF	TGTGCTAGTGGTTTGGACAGTGGCGTCGGGCAGTACTTC	-	few	TRBV12-5	TRBJ2-7
CASSPDVPTDTQYF	TGTGCCAGCAGCCCGGACGTACCCACAGATACGCAGTATTTT	-	-	TRBV3-1	TRBJ2-3
CSARVLMTSGGTDTQYF	TGCAGTGCTAGAGTACTCATGACTAGCGGGGGCACAGATACGCAGTATTTT	TRBD2	-	TRBV20-1	TRBJ2-3
CASSEGQLTRGHYNEQFF	TGTGCCAGCAGTGAAGGCCAGCTTACGCGGGGACACTACAATGAGCAGTTCTTC	-	-	TRBV2	TRBJ2-1
CASSPPGGRSNEQFF	TGTGCCAGCTCACCCCCTGGGGGGCGGAGCAATGAGCAGTTCTTC	-	few	TRBV18	TRBJ2-1
CASSLDMTVQETQYF	TGTGCCAGCAGCTTAGATATGACAGTCCAAGAGACCCAGTACTTC	-	many	TRBV7-2	TRBJ2-5
CASRPLAGEAADTQYF	TGTGCCAGCAGACCTCTGGCGGGAGAGGCGGCAGATACGCAGTATTTT	TRBD2	-	TRBV28	TRBJ2-3
CASSQIRTSGRSYQETQFF	TGCGCCAGCAGCCAAATCCGGACTAGCGGGAGGTCATACCAAGAGACCCAGTTCTTC	TRBD2	-	TRBV4-3	TRBJ2-1
CASSRVGGAEHSNQPQHF	TGTGCCAGCAGCAGGGTGGGTGGGGCGGAACATAGCAATCAGCCCCAGCATTTT	-	-	TRBV7-9	TRBJ1-5
CASSLGGISNQPQHF	TGCGCCAGCAGCTTGGGAGGGATTAGCAATCAGCCCCAGCATTTT	-	many	TRBV5-1	TRBJ1-5
CASKGMGAAYEQYF	TGTGCCAGCAAGGGGATGGGGGCTGCCTACGAGCAGTACTTC	-	-	TRBV6-1	TRBJ2-7
CASSFPKSPLHF	TGTGCCAGCAGTTTTCCGAAATCACCCCTCCACTTT	-	-	TRBV12-3/TRBV12-4	TRBJ1-6
CASSFLGTGPAEQYF	TGTGCCAGCAGCTTTCTGGGGACAGGGCCGGCCGAGCAGTACTTC	TRBD1	many	TRBV28	TRBJ2-7
CASSRTGAYGYTF	TGTGCCAGCAGTCGGACAGGGGCCTATGGCTACACCTTC	TRBD1	many	TRBV28	TRBJ1-2